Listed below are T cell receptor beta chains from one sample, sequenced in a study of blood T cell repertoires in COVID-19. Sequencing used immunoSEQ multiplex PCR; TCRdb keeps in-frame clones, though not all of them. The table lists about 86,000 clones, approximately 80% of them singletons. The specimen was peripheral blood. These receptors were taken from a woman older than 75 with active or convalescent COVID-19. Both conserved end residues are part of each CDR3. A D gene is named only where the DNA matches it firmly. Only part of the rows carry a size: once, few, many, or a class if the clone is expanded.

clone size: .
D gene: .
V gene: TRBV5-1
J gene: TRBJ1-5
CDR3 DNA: TGCGCCAGCAGCCAGGGTGGGGGCTACAATCAGCCCCAGCATTTT
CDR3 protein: CASSQGGGYNQPQHF

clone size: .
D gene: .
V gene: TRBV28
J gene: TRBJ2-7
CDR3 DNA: TGTGCCAGCAGACCGGCGGGGTCCTACGAGCAGTACTTC
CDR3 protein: CASRPAGSYEQYF

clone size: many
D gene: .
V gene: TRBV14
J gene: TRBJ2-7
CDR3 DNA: TGTGCCAGCAGCCAACTCCAGGCCCGAGAGCAGTACTTC
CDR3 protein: CASSQLQAREQYF

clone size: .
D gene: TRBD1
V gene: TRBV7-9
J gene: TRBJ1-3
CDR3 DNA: TGTGCCAGCACCGGGACAGGGCGGCTCTCTGGAAACACCATATATTTT
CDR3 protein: CASTGTGRLSGNTIYF

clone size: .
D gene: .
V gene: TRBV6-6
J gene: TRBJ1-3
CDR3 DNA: TGTGCCAGCAGTTACTCTTCGTCTGGAAACACCATATATTTT
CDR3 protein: CASSYSSSGNTIYF

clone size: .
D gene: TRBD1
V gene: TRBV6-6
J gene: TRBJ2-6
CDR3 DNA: TGTGCCAGCAGTCATGTCAGGGGGCCTAGCTCTGGGGCCAACGTCCTGACTTTC
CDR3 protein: CASSHVRGPSSGANVLTF

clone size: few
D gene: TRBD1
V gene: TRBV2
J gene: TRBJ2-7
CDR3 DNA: TGTGCCAGCACTTGGTGGGGACAGACCTACGAGCAGTACTTC
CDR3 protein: CASTWWGQTYEQYF

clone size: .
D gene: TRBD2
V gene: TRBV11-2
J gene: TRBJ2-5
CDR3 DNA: TGTGCCAGCAGCTCGACTAGCGGGGGAGAGACCCAGTACTTC
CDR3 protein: CASSSTSGGETQYF

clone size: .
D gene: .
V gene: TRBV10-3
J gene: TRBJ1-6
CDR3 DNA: TGTGCCATCAGTGAGCATATAGGAGGTAATTCACCCCTCCACTTT
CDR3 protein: CAISEHIGGNSPLHF

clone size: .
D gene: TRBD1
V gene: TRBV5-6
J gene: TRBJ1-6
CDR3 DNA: TGTGCCAGCGGGACAGCGAATTCACCCCTCCACTTT
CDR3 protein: CASGTANSPLHF

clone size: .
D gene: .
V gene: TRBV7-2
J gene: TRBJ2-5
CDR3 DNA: TGTGCCAGCAGCTTAGGTGGGGGGACCCTGAAGACCCAGTACTTC
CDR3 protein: CASSLGGGTLKTQYF

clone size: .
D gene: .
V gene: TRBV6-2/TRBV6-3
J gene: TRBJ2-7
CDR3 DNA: TGTGCCAGCAGCTCCTTTCAGGGGCGGTACGAGCAGTACTTC
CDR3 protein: CASSSFQGRYEQYF

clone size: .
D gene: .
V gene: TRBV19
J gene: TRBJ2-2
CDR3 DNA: TGTGCCAGTAGTATAGCGGGAGCAAACACCGGGGAGCTGTTTTTT
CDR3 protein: CASSIAGANTGELFF

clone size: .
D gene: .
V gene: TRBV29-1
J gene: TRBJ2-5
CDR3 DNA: TGCAGCCCTAAAGGTGGGCAGGGAAGTCAAGAGACCCAGTACTTC
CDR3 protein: CSPKGGQGSQETQYF